A single sample is the source of the 14 T cell receptor beta chains below, sequenced in a study of blood T cell repertoires in COVID-19. Clones were sequenced by immunoSEQ multiplex PCR, and TCRdb holds only the in-frame ones, with some missing. The sample carries 200,000 to 250,000 clones, 65% to 80% recorded once. Sequencing was done on a sample of peripheral blood. These receptors were collected from a woman aged 40 to 50 with active or convalescent COVID-19.

This clone was detected once. In nucleotides, the CDR3 is TGTGCCAGCAGCCAAGACGTCAGGAATGAAAAACTGTTTTTT. Protein sequence: CASSQDVRNEKLFF. The chain has TRBV14 and TRBJ1-4, with no clear D. Trimming took 0 bases from V and 5 from J, leaving 7 bases between them. CDR3 length: 14 amino acids. Germline CDR1 reads SGHDN; CDR2 reads FVKESK. Drawing the rest from reference TRBV14 and TRBJ1-4, the complete variable domain is EAGVTQFPSHSVIEKGQTVTLRCDPISGHDNLYWYRRVMGKEIKFLLHFVKESKQDESGMPNNRFLAERTGGTYSTLKVQPAELEDSGVYFCASSQDVRNEKLFFGSGTQLSVL.

The chain carries TRBV5-8 and TRBJ1-4; 8 bases fit TRBD1. The V gene end was trimmed by 0 bases and the J gene end by 5 bases; junction bases not matched to a gene: 0. The CDR3 spans 14 residues. The germline gives CDR1 SGHTS, CDR2 YDEGEE. DNA for the CDR3: TGTGCCAGCAGCTTGGGACAGGGGAATGAAAAACTGTTTTTT. This gives the protein CASSLGQGNEKLFF.

The rearrangement joins TRBV5-1 to TRBJ2-3; 10 nucleotides agree with TRBD2. The CDR3 has 18 residues. Germline trimming cut 4 bases from V and 2 bases from J; bases unmatched to any gene: 13. CDR1 and CDR2 (germline): SGHRS, YFSETQ. CDR3 protein: CASSQLQVAGGHTDTQYF. The DNA for the CDR3 is TGCGCCAGCAGCCAATTACAAGTAGCGGGGGGCCACACAGATACGCAGTATTTT.

V gene TRBV18 combines with J gene TRBJ2-1; a possible D gene is TRBD1 (6 bases). V was cut by 1 base and J by 7 bases, with 11 bases left in between. The germline gives CDR1 KGHSH, CDR2 LQKENI. The CDR3 runs 14 residues. CDR3 DNA: TGTGCCAGCTCACCACTTGGTCAGGGGAATGAGCAGTTCTTC. This encodes CASSPLGQGNEQFF.

V usage is TRBV18 and J usage is TRBJ1-2; D perhaps matches TRBD1 (5 bases). Deletions cut 3 bases from V and 0 bases from J, with 8 bases between. This CDR3 is 14 amino acids long. Germline CDR1 is KGHSH and CDR2 is LQKENI. CDR3: CASSPEGSNYGYTF. CDR3 in DNA: TGTGCCAGCTCACCGGAGGGGTCTAACTATGGCTACACCTTC.

The chain couples TRBV14 to TRBJ2-1; 8 positions agree with TRBD2. V lost 1 base and J lost 0; bases outside the gene matches: 8. From germline, CDR1 is SGHDN and CDR2 FVKESK. The CDR3 extends over 18 amino acids. As DNA, the CDR3 is TGTGCCAGCAGCCAAGTTCTGAGCGGGGGCCCCTCCTACAATGAGCAGTTCTTC. Translated: CASSQVLSGGPSYNEQFF.

Points on this clone: One end of the junction does not line up with germline, which may come from a read error. The chain joins TRBV29-1 to TRBJ1-4; a possible D gene is TRBD1 (6 bases). The CDR3 consists of 13 residues. Germline-derived CDR1 and CDR2 are SQVTM and ANQGSEA. The CDR3 loop reads CSVTGGTSEKLFF. CDR3 nucleotides: TGCAGCGTGACAGGAGGAACTAGTGAAAAACTGTTTTTT. Filled out from reference TRBV29-1 and TRBJ1-4, the complete variable domain reads SAVISQKPSRDICQRGTSLTIQCQVDSQVTMMFWYRQQPGQSLTLIATANQGSEATYESGFVIDKFPISRPNLTFSTLTVSNMSPEDSSIYLCSVTGGTSEKLFFGSGTQLSVL.

This chain joins TRBV9 and TRBJ2-7; perhaps TRBD1 as D (5 bases). In germline, CDR1 is SGDLS, CDR2 YYNGEE. The CDR3 is 15 amino acids. The V end was cut by 3 bases, the J end by 4 bases, with 17 bases between. DNA of the CDR3: TGTGCCAGCAGCGCAAAGGGGAAAATCGGATACGAGCAGTACTTC. It yields the protein CASSAKGKIGYEQYF.

The chain recombines TRBV23-1 with TRBJ1-1; D is undetermined. TRBV23-1 is placed among ORFs of uncertain function. Between the trimmed V and J ends, which lost 6 bases and 1 base, there was a span of 21 bases. The CDR3 runs to 17 residues. This CDR3 reads CASRPETGHNWNTEAFF. CDR3 coding DNA: TGCGCCAGCAGACCCGAGACTGGCCACAATTGGAACACTGAAGCTTTCTTT.

The rearrangement links TRBV11-3 to TRBJ2-5, with 13 bases that match TRBD2. V gave up 5 bases and J gave up 5 bases; unmatched junction bases: 2. This CDR3 spans 14 amino acids. Germline CDR1 SGHNT, CDR2 YENEEA. The CDR3 loop reads CASSKGLAGETQYF. The CDR3 DNA is TGTGCCAGCAGCAAGGGACTAGCGGGGGAGACCCAGTACTTC.

This clone appeared a few times. The rearrangement joins TRBV4-1 to TRBJ2-1, with D perhaps matching TRBD1 (6 bases). The length of the CDR3 is 17 residues. Germline V gene data show CDR1 as MGHRA and CDR2 as YSYEKL. Between the trimmed V and J ends, which lost 4 bases and 7 bases, there was a span of 23 bases. CDR3 loop: CASSPIPTVRGQNEQFF. The CDR3 DNA is TGCGCCAGCAGCCCGATCCCGACTGTCAGGGGCCAAAATGAGCAGTTCTTC.

The chain joins TRBV2 to TRBJ1-5; D might be TRBD1 (5 bases). The germline V gene has CDR1 SNHLY and CDR2 FYNNEI. The CDR3 has 16 residues. Deletions cut 6 bases from V and 0 bases from J, with 15 bases between. The DNA for the CDR3 is TGTGCCAGCAGGGGAGGGGTCGGCCTTAGCAATCAGCCCCAGCATTTT. It translates to CASRGGVGLSNQPQHF.

The chain employs TRBV2 and TRBJ2-5; TRBD2 aligns across 12 bases. Germline V gene sequence: CDR1 SNHLY, CDR2 FYNNEI. V lost 6 bases to trimming and J lost 5 bases; unmatched junction nucleotides: 22. CDR3 size: 20 residues. In DNA, the CDR3 is TGTGCCAGCAGGGGCGGGTCGACGACTAGCGGGGGAGTGAGGTGGGAGACCCAGTACTTC. Its protein is CASRGGSTTSGGVRWETQYF.

There are a few counts of this clone. CDR3 coding DNA: TGTGCCAGCAGTTTATTCCGACAGAGCAATCAGCCCCAGCATTTT. Its translation is CASSLFRQSNQPQHF. The V and J genes are TRBV27 and TRBJ1-5; tentatively, D is TRBD1 (5 bases). The germline gives CDR1 MNHEY, CDR2 SMNVEV (reference sequence). CDR3 length equals 15 residues. V was shortened by 1 base and J by 1 base, with 8 bases between the two germline ends.